One and the same sample provided the 10 T cell receptor beta chains below, sequenced in a study of T cell repertoires in aging, cancer and after chemotherapy. Peripheral blood genomic DNA, not sorted cells or RNA, was the template. Multiplex touch-down PCR with TRB-A/B primers amplified rearranged V-D-J TRB sequences. MiXCR, applied by TCRdb to the multiplex PCR reads, yields one record per CDR3 protein. The sample lists over 8,500 distinct CDR3 sequences, around a quarter occurring once. The sample comprised blood. Receptor source: a human donor in good health.

The sample holds a few counts of this clonotype. The chain employs TRBV18 and TRBJ1-1; D is unresolved. Germline lookup yields CDR1 KGHSH and CDR2 LQKENI. The CDR3 extends over 13 amino acids. V was cut by 2 bases and J by 2 bases, with 6 bases left in between. CDR3: CASSPIGNTEAFF. The CDR3 bases are TGTGCCAGCTCACCAATAGGAAACACTGAAGCTTTCTTT.

CDR3 DNA: TGTGCCAGCTCACCATTGCCGGGACAGGGATTAAATTCACCCCTCCACTTT. Its translation: CASSPLPGQGLNSPLHF. V and J are TRBV18 and TRBJ1-6; 9 positions match TRBD1. The ends lost 2 bases at V and 7 bases at J; junction bases unmatched: 9. The CDR3 is 17 amino acids. CDR1 and CDR2 from the germline V gene are KGHSH and LQKENI.

This sequence joins TRBV7-2 and TRBJ2-7, with D uncertain. This CDR3 is 15 amino acids long. Germline-derived CDR1 and CDR2 are SGHTA and FQGNSA. Deletions cut 5 bases from V and 1 base from J, with 15 bases between. The CDR3 spells CASSLTPAASYEQYF. CDR3 nucleotide sequence: TGTGCCAGCAGCCTAACCCCGGCGGCTTCCTACGAGCAGTACTTC.

The chain links TRBV5-4 to TRBJ2-1; TRBD2 matches at 9 bases. This CDR3 has 13 amino acids. Germline CDR1 is SGHNT and CDR2 is YYREEE (reference sequence). The ends lost 4 bases at V and 5 bases at J; junction bases unmatched: 1. The CDR3, as DNA: TGTGCCAGCAGCCGGACTAGCGACAATGAGCAGTTCTTC. This encodes CASSRTSDNEQFF.

About this clonotype: This is likely a read error, given that the CDR3 carries no conserved phenylalanine or tryptophan at its end. The rearrangement links TRBV11-2 to TRBJ2-2, with TRBD2 identical over 9 bases. CDR1 and CDR2 (germline): SGHAT, FQNNGV. V trimming: 5 bases; J trimming: 6 bases; junction bases outside the gene matches: 7. The CDR3 loop spans 15 amino acids. CDR3 sequence reads: CASSPGLAGAGELFL. In DNA form, the CDR3 reads TGTGCCAGCAGCCCCGGGTTAGCGGGAGCCGGGGAGCTGTTTCTT.

This clonotype is medium-sized by share. The rearrangement links TRBV20-1 to TRBJ2-7; the match to TRBD1 covers 9 bases. V was pared by 6 bases and J by 0 bases, with 6 bases of the junction left unmatched. This CDR3 is built from 14 residues. From germline, CDR1 is DFQATT and CDR2 SNEGSKA (reference sequence). CDR3 sequence: CSAKRTGDSYEQYF. Written as DNA, the CDR3 is TGCAGTGCCAAACGGACAGGGGACTCCTACGAGCAGTACTTC.

This clonotype is termed medium-sized (0.01 to 0.1%). V and J are TRBV20-1 and TRBJ1-5; 7 bases line up with TRBD1. Germline assignment: CDR1 DFQATT and CDR2 SNEGSKA (reference sequence). The length of the CDR3 is 14 residues. V shed 3 bases and J 2 bases; nucleotides not matched to a gene: 4. Written as DNA, the CDR3 is TGCAGTGCTAGCTACAGGGGACGCAATCAGCCCCAGCATTTT. Protein sequence: CSASYRGRNQPQHF.

The chain has TRBV7-3 and TRBJ2-7, with TRBD2 matching 9 bases. The CDR3 contains 15 residues. Trimming took 8 bases from V and 2 from J; bases not matched to a gene: 10. In germline, CDR1 is SGHTA, CDR2 FQGTGA. As DNA, the CDR3 is TGTGCCAGCCCTGATAGCGGGAGAACCCCCTACGAGCAGTACTTC. Its protein is CASPDSGRTPYEQYF.

By its share, this clonotype is medium-sized. V is TRBV7-2 and J is TRBJ2-2; D is ambiguous. There are 14 residues in the CDR3. Trimming left V 4 bases short and J 6 bases short, with 12 bases between. Germline assignment: CDR1 SGHTA and CDR2 FQGNSA. CDR3 DNA: TGTGCCAGCAGCTCCTCCATTCATGCCGGGGAGCTGTTTTTT. Translated: CASSSSIHAGELFF.

A few counts support this clonotype. The chain has TRBV20-1 and TRBJ2-1; 9 positions agree with TRBD1. J lost 6 bases, V lost 4 bases, and 13 bases had no gene match. The CDR3 length is 16 residues. CDR1 is DFQATT and CDR2 is SNEGSKA in the germline V gene (reference sequence). The CDR3 DNA follows: TGCAGTGCTATGCATACCGGGACAGGGTACCCCAATGAGCAGTTCTTC. Its translation: CSAMHTGTGYPNEQFF.